The next 5 T cell receptor beta chains were all read from a single sample in a study of beta chain features in type 1 diabetes. Study outcomes and limitations: Patients with Type 1 diabetes showed moderately but significantly shorter TCRB CDR3s in all four CD4+ subsets.

Since all of the isolated RNA was reverse transcribed, expressed TCRB transcripts were what got sequenced. The protocol was immunoSEQ multiplex PCR, while the TCRdb copy is restricted to in-frame clones and leaves out a portion. The sample has hundreds of thousands of clones, about a tenth seen once; the top ten hold roughly 1%. Their antigen targets remain unknown. The sequencing sample was made of central memory CD4+ T cells from blood. These receptors were taken from a young man with type 1 diabetes.

The V call is TRBV28, the J call TRBJ1-2; D gene ambiguous. This CDR3 contains 14 residues. Trimming shortened V by 5 bases and J by 4 bases, and 14 bases separated the two germline ends. Germline CDR1 reads MDHEN; CDR2 reads SYDVKM. In DNA, the CDR3 is TGTGCCAGCAGTCAAGGTCCGACCGCCTATGGCTACACCTTC. The encoded protein is CASSQGPTAYGYTF.

This clone was seen a handful of times. The V call is TRBV28, the J call TRBJ2-5, with 10 bases fitting TRBD1. Germline V gene data show CDR1 as MDHEN and CDR2 as SYDVKM. With 6 bases clipped from V and 3 bases from J, the junction kept 7 bases outside the gene matches. This CDR3 has 15 amino acids. Written as DNA, the CDR3 is TGTGCCAGCAGGCATCTGGACAGGGGGAAAGAGACCCAGTACTTC. Translation gives CASRHLDRGKETQYF. Using reference TRBV28 and TRBJ2-5 for the parts outside the CDR3, the full variable domain is DVKVTQSSRYLVKRTGEKVFLECVQDMDHENMFWYRQDPGLGLRLIYFSYDVKMKEKGDIPEGYSVSREKKERFSLILESASTNQTSMYLCASRHLDRGKETQYFGPGTRLLVL.

The genes are TRBV4-1 and TRBJ2-3; D perhaps matches TRBD2 (6 bases). Germline lookup yields CDR1 MGHRA and CDR2 YSYEKL. The ends were cut back, 4 bases at V and 2 bases at J, with 16 bases in the middle. The CDR3 runs 16 residues. The CDR3 protein is CASSRGTPRLTDTQYF. CDR3 DNA: TGCGCCAGCAGCCGAGGGACTCCTAGGCTCACAGATACGCAGTATTTT.

This clone was picked up a small number of times. V and J are TRBV6-4 and TRBJ1-6; D is possibly TRBD1 (6 bases). Germline V gives CDR1 MRHNA, CDR2 SNTAGT. CDR3 length: 16 residues. V gave up 2 bases and J gave up 9 bases, with 17 bases separating them. This chain's CDR3 is CASSDDPGQIRSPLHF. The CDR3 DNA reads TGTGCCAGCAGTGACGACCCGGGACAAATTCGTTCACCCCTCCACTTT.

This chain uses TRBV6-1 with TRBJ1-2; TRBD1 agrees at 9 bases. CDR3 length: 14 amino acids. With V trimmed by 5 bases and J by 7 bases, 8 bases remained unmatched. Germline V lookup: CDR1 MNHNS, CDR2 SASEGT. Here the CDR3 DNA reads TGTGCCAGCAGTAGTAAACAGGGGGCGCCTGGCTACACCTTC. It encodes CASSSKQGAPGYTF.